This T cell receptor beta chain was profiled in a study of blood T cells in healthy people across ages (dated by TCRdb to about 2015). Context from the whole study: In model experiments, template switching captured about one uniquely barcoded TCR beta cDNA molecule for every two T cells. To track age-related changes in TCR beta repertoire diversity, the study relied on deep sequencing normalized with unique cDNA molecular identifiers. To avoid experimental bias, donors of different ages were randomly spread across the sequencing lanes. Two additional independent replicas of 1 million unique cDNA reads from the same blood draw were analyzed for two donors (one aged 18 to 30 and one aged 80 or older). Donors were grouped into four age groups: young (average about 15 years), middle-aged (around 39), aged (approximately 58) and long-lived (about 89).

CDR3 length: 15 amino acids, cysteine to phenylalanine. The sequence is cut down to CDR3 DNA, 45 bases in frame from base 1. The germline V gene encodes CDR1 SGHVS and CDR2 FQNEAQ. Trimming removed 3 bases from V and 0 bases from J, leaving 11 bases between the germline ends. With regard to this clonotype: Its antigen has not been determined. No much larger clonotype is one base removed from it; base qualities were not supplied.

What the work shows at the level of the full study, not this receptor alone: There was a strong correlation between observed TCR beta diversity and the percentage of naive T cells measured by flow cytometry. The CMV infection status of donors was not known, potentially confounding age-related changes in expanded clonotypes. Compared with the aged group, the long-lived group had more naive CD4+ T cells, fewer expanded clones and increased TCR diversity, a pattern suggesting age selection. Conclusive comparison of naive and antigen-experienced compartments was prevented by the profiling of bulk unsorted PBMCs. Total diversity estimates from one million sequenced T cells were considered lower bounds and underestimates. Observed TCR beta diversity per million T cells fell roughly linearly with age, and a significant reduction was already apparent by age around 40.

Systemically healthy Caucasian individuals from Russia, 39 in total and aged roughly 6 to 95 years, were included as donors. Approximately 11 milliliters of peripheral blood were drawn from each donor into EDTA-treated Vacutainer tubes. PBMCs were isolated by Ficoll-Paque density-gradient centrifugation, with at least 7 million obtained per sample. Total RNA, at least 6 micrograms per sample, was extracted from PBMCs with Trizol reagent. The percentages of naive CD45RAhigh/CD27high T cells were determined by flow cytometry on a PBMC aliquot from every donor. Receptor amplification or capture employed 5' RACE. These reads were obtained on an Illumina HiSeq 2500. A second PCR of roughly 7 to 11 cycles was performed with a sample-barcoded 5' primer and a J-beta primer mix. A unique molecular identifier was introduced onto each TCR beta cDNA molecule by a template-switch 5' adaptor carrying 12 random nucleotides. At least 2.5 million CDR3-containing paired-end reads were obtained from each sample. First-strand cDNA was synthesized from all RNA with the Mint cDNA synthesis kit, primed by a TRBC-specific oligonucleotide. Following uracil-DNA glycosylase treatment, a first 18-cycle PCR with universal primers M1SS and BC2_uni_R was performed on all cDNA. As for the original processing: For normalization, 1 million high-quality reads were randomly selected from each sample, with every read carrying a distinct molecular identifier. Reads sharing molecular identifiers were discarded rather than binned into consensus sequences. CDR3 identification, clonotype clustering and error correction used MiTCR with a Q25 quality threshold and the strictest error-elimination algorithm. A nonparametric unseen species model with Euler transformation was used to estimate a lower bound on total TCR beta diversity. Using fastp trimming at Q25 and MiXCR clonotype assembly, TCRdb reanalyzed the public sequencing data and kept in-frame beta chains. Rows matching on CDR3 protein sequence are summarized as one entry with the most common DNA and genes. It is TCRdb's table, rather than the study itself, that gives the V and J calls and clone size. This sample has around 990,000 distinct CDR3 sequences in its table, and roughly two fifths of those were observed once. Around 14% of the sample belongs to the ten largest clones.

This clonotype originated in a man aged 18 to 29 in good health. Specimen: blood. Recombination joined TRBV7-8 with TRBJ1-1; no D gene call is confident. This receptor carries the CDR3 CASSLESLMNTEAFF. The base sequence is TGTGCCAGCAGCTTGGAAAGTCTCATGAACACTGAAGCTTTCTTT.